A single sample is the source of the 18 T cell receptor beta chains below, sequenced in a study of blood T cell repertoires in COVID-19. The method was immunoSEQ multiplex PCR; TCRdb's version includes in-frame clones alone and lacks a portion of them. Of about 250,000 clones in the sample, around 89% were seen once. Sequencing was done on a sample of PBMCs or T cells enriched from blood (not recorded which). Every receptor here comes from a woman aged 18-29 years who had recovered from COVID-19.

The chain joins TRBV3-1 (or the pseudogene TRBV3-2) to TRBJ2-5; 14 bases map to TRBD2. Trimming at V came to 6 bases and at J to 7 bases, leaving 7 bases not matched to a gene. From germline, CDR1 is LGHDT and CDR2 YNNKEL (reference sequence). The CDR3 contains 15 residues. The CDR3 nucleotides are TGTGCCAGCAGGACTAGCGGGGGGGGTCTGGGGACCCAGTACTTC. Amino acids: CASRTSGGGLGTQYF.

This clone was seen only once. This chain connects TRBV10-2 to TRBJ1-6; 7 bases agree with TRBD1. The trim removed 8 bases at V and 6 bases at J, leaving 1 base unmatched. The CDR3 totals 12 residues. Germline CDR1 is WSHSY and CDR2 is SAAADI. The DNA for the CDR3 is TGCGCCAGCGGGACAGTTAATTCACCCCTCCACTTT. Encoded protein: CASGTVNSPLHF.

CDR3 residues: CASSSGAGGEQFF. The DNA for the CDR3 is TGCGCCAGCAGCTCCGGGGCAGGGGGTGAGCAGTTCTTC. The rearrangement joins TRBV5-1 to TRBJ2-1; 7 nucleotides agree with TRBD1. Germline CDR1 reads SGHRS; CDR2 reads YFSETQ. Losses at the gene ends were 3 bases for V and 9 bases for J; bases not matched to a gene: 6. This CDR3 is 13 amino acids long.

V and J are TRBV9 and TRBJ2-7, with D perhaps TRBD1 (5 bases). Germline lookup yields CDR1 SGDLS and CDR2 YYNGEE. With 3 bases removed from V and 7 bases from J, the gap between germline ends came to 14 bases. This CDR3 has 13 amino acids. The CDR3 region is CASSEDTSLEQYF. For the CDR3, the DNA is TGTGCCAGCAGCGAGGACACCTCCCTGGAGCAGTACTTC.

The V gene is TRBV5-1, the J gene TRBJ2-3; 8 bases are shared with TRBD1. The J segment lost 2 bases and the V segment lost 9 bases, leaving 5 bases of the junction unmatched. CDR3 size: 13 residues. Germline V gene data show CDR1 as SGHRS and CDR2 as YFSETQ. As DNA, the CDR3 is TGCGCCACCAAGACAGGGGCCACAGATACGCAGTATTTT. The encoded protein is CATKTGATDTQYF.

This clone was seen a single time. The rearrangement uses TRBV30 and TRBJ1-6, with 9 bases identical to TRBD1. Per germline, CDR1 GTSNPN and CDR2 SVGIG (reference sequence). After removal of 2 bases from V and 4 bases from J, the junction contained 3 bases not matched to a gene. This CDR3 region has 15 residues. The CDR3 protein is CAWSPGTGYNSPLHF. The CDR3 DNA reads as TGTGCCTGGAGTCCGGGGACAGGGTATAATTCACCCCTCCACTTT. The whole variable domain, remainder taken from reference TRBV30 and TRBJ1-6, is SQTIHQWPATLVQPVGSPLSLECTVEGTSNPNLYWYRQAAGRGLQLLFYSVGIGQISSEVPQNLSASRPQDRQFILSSKKLLLSDSGFYLCAWSPGTGYNSPLHFGNGTRLTVT.

This clone was observed a single time. The chain is built from TRBV5-1 and TRBJ1-1, with a tentative D call TRBD1 (5 bases). V gave up 2 bases and J gave up 1 base, with 15 bases separating them. CDR1 is SGHRS, CDR2 YFSETQ, per germline. The CDR3 is 16 residues long. CDR3 amino acids: CASSFGAGISNTEAFF. In DNA, the CDR3 is TGCGCCAGCAGCTTTGGGGCAGGGATTTCGAACACTGAAGCTTTCTTT. The complete variable domain, with remaining parts taken from reference TRBV5-1 and TRBJ1-1, reads KAGVTQTPRYLIKTRGQQVTLSCSPISGHRSVSWYQQTPGQGLQFLFEYFSETQRNKGNFPGRFSGRQFSNSRSEMNVSTLELGDSALYLCASSFGAGISNTEAFFGQGTRLTVV.

CDR3 region: CAISESGQGDEQYF. The CDR3 DNA reads as TGTGCCATCAGTGAGTCCGGACAGGGGGACGAGCAGTACTTC. The V and J genes are TRBV10-3 and TRBJ2-7, with 10 positions matching TRBD1. This CDR3 comprises 14 residues. Germline trimming cut 0 bases from V and 5 bases from J; bases unmatched to any gene: 1. The germline V gene encodes CDR1 ENHRY and CDR2 SYGVKD.

This clone turned up a few times. The chain links TRBV6-4 to TRBJ1-5, with 7 nucleotides matching TRBD1. Per the germline V gene, CDR1 is MRHNA and CDR2 is SNTAGT. The CDR3 consists of 14 residues. V was clipped by 6 bases and J by 4 bases; unmatched bases: 6. The CDR3 loop is CASREDRLNQPQHF. CDR3 nucleotide sequence: TGTGCCAGCAGGGAGGACAGGTTGAATCAGCCCCAGCATTTT.

The table lists this clone with a count of one. V usage is TRBV5-1 and J usage is TRBJ1-4; D might be TRBD1 (5 bases). CDR1 is SGHRS, CDR2 YFSETQ, per germline. The ends were cut back, 0 bases at V and 8 bases at J, with 14 bases in the middle. The CDR3 length is 15 residues. DNA for the CDR3: TGCGCCAGCAGCTTGGAAAAGGATTCAGGGGAAAAACTGTTTTTT. This encodes CASSLEKDSGEKLFF.

J is TRBJ2-3 and V is TRBV5-1; D is uncertain. The germline V and J ends were trimmed by 4 bases and 2 bases, with 17 bases remaining between them. Germline values: CDR1 SGHRS, CDR2 YFSETQ. This CDR3 is 16 amino acids long. CDR3 nucleotide sequence: TGCGCCAGCAGCACTCAGGTCCACGAAATCACAGATACGCAGTATTTT. Its protein is CASSTQVHEITDTQYF.

The chain combines TRBV11-2 with TRBJ1-2, with D unclear. The V gene's germline CDR1 is SGHAT and CDR2 FQNNGV. Trimming left V 3 bases short and J 1 base short, with 15 bases between. This CDR3 contains 16 residues. In DNA, the CDR3 is TGTGCCAGCAGCTTCGCATCACCAACAGTTAACTATGGCTACACCTTC. It encodes CASSFASPTVNYGYTF.

The rearrangement links TRBV2 to TRBJ1-2; D uncertain. This CDR3 spans 13 amino acids. Germline V gives CDR1 SNHLY, CDR2 FYNNEI. Deletions cut 7 bases from V and 4 bases from J, with 13 bases between. CDR3 in amino acids: CASILGSLYGYTF. As DNA, the CDR3 is TGTGCCAGCATTCTGGGGAGCCTCTATGGCTACACCTTC. The full variable domain, completed using reference TRBV2 and TRBJ1-2, is EPEVTQTPSHQVTQMGQEVILRCVPISNHLYFYWYRQILGQKVEFLVSFYNNEISEKSEIFDDQFSVERPDGSNFTLKIRSTKLEDSAMYFCASILGSLYGYTFGSGTRLTVV.

V and J are TRBV7-8 and TRBJ1-6, with a tentative D call TRBD1 (6 bases). V was pared by 4 bases and J by 0 bases, with 13 bases between. The germline V gene has CDR1 SGHVS and CDR2 FQNEAQ. CDR3 length equals 17 residues. CDR3 sequence (DNA): TGTGCCAGCAGCTCGCCCCAAGGGGGCTCCTATAATTCACCCCTCCACTTT. Protein: CASSSPQGGSYNSPLHF.

The chain combines TRBV7-8 with TRBJ2-7; D not resolved. In germline, CDR1 is SGHVS, CDR2 FQNEAQ. This CDR3 has 14 residues. Trimming cost V 2 bases and J 2 bases, with 10 bases left between them. The DNA of the CDR3 is TGTGCCAGCAGCTTACCCAGGCGCCCCTACGAGCAGTACTTC. It translates to CASSLPRRPYEQYF.

The genes are TRBV11-2 and TRBJ2-3, with a possible D match to TRBD2 (5 bases). Deletions cut 5 bases from V and 6 bases from J, with 12 bases between. The CDR3 loop spans 13 amino acids. The V gene's germline CDR1 is SGHAT and CDR2 FQNNGV. The DNA for the CDR3 is TGTGCCAGCAGCCCCCAAGGGAGTGATACGCAGTATTTT. It encodes CASSPQGSDTQYF. Complete variable domain (other parts from reference TRBV11-2 and TRBJ2-3): EAGVAQSPRYKIIEKRQSVAFWCNPISGHATLYWYQQILGQGPKLLIQFQNNGVVDDSQLPKDRFSAERLKGVDSTLKIQPAKLEDSAVYLCASSPQGSDTQYFGPGTRLTVL.

This clone was detected once. The chain recombines TRBV11-2 with TRBJ2-4; 7 nucleotides line up with TRBD2. CDR1 SGHAT and CDR2 FQNNGV come from the germline V gene. V shed 5 bases, J shed 7 bases, and the junction held 14 bases outside the gene matches. CDR3 size: 16 residues. The CDR3 loop is CASSLVTGGMRNIQYF. CDR3 nucleotide sequence: TGTGCCAGCAGCCTGGTCACGGGGGGTATGCGGAACATTCAGTACTTC.

This rearrangement joins TRBV15 to TRBJ2-7, with 7 bases that match TRBD2. The CDR3 is 13 amino acids. V trimming: 6 bases; J trimming: 4 bases; junction bases outside the gene matches: 6. Per germline, CDR1 LNHNV and CDR2 YYDKDF (reference sequence). CDR3 in amino acids: CATRRAGTYEQYF. The CDR3 nucleotides read TGTGCCACCAGGCGAGCGGGGACTTACGAGCAGTACTTC.